This T cell receptor (beta chain) was identified in a study of blood T cell repertoires in COVID-19. This clone has just one count. The authors' processing: Estimation of nucleated cell counts relied on the amplification of reference gene primers. The protocol was immunoSEQ multiplex PCR, while the TCRdb copy is restricted to in-frame clones and leaves out a portion. That table is the source of V, J and clone size, and D and trimming were worked out from the DNA. The sample has about 210,000 clones, about 85% seen once. The source material was peripheral blood. The sequence derives from a man in his sixties with COVID-19, enrolled during active disease.

CDR3 in DNA: TGTGCCATCACAGGCGGGAGAGCCACCGGGGAGCTGTTTTTT. The encoded protein is CAITGGRATGELFF. V is TRBV10-3 and J is TRBJ2-2, with TRBD2 matching 7 bases. There are 14 residues in the CDR3. The V segment lost 7 bases and the J segment 4 bases; nucleotides outside the gene matches: 6. Germline CDR1 is ENHRY and CDR2 is SYGVKD.